This entry lists 7 T cell receptor beta chains sequenced from one sample in a study of shared clonotypes between healthy human individuals. Libraries were prepared by immunoSEQ multiplex PCR; TCRdb keeps only in-frame clonotypes and omits some of them. The sample records 1.5 million to 1.9 million clones, approximately 98% being singletons. Material: naive CD4+ T cells sorted from blood. Sample subset: CD45RA+ positively selected. Receptors were obtained from a man aged 25-40 years in good health.

The J gene is TRBJ1-4, the V gene TRBV10-3; possible D gene TRBD1, 5 bases. Trimming removed 8 bases from V and 5 bases from J, with 9 bases in between. The CDR3 sequence is 12 residues long. Per the germline V gene, CDR1 is ENHRY and CDR2 is SYGVKD. CDR3 region: CAIQGANEKLFF. CDR3 nucleotide sequence: TGTGCCATCCAAGGGGCAAATGAAAAACTGTTTTTT.

The gene calls are TRBV2 and TRBJ2-1; 7 bases line up with TRBD1. Germline CDR1 SNHLY, CDR2 FYNNEI. V lost 5 bases and J lost 0; bases outside the gene matches: 4. The CDR3 spans 15 residues. CDR3 coding DNA: TGTGCCAGCAGTTTACAGGGGCCCTCCTACAATGAGCAGTTCTTC. Encoded protein: CASSLQGPSYNEQFF.

The chain recombines TRBV10-3 with TRBJ1-4, with 10 bases identical to TRBD1. Germline trimming cut 6 bases from V and 4 bases from J; bases unmatched to any gene: 5. The CDR3 sequence is 15 residues long. Germline V gene data show CDR1 as ENHRY and CDR2 as SYGVKD. CDR3 DNA: TGTGCCATCAGGGAGGGACAGGGGAATAATGAAAAACTGTTTTTT. It encodes CAIREGQGNNEKLFF.

This sequence joins TRBV5-6 and TRBJ2-5, with D uncertain. The DNA matches TRBJ2-7 better at its end, which makes the J call doubtful. Germline CDR1 SGHDT, CDR2 YYEEEE. CDR3 size: 18 residues. The CDR3 region has the DNA TGTGCCAGCAGCTTGTCGTATCACGTCGGTGCCCAACGCTACGAGCAGTACTTC. Residues: CASSLSYHVGAQRYEQYF.

The CDR3 DNA is TGTGCCAGCAGCCGCCTATTAGGGACCCGAACGGGAGAAGGCTACGAGCAGTACTTC. The encoded protein is CASSRLLGTRTGEGYEQYF. V usage is TRBV28 and J usage is TRBJ2-7; maybe TRBD2 (6 bases). The CDR3 is 19 residues long. Germline V gene lookup returns CDR1 MDHEN and CDR2 SYDVKM. The V and J ends lost 6 bases and 3 bases respectively, with 30 bases between them.

J is TRBJ2-7 and V is TRBV5-1; maybe TRBD1 (6 bases). Germline loops: CDR1 SGHRS, CDR2 YFSETQ. V was shortened by 4 bases and J by 3 bases, with 14 bases between the two germline ends. The CDR3 covers 14 residues. The CDR3 loop is CASSPDSGHYEQYF. The CDR3 DNA is TGCGCCAGCAGCCCGGACAGCGGACACTACGAGCAGTACTTC.

The CDR3 bases are TGTGCCAGCAGTTCGGTTCCAGCGAGGTACTACGAGCAGTACTTC. Amino acids: CASSSVPARYYEQYF. The V and J genes are TRBV6-5 and TRBJ2-7; D is ambiguous. V was trimmed by 4 bases and J by 3 bases, leaving 16 bases between them. CDR1 MNHEY and CDR2 SVGAGI come from the germline V gene. CDR3 size: 15 residues.